This T cell receptor beta chain was observed in a study of cytomegalovirus exposure and HLA in healthy donors. PCR was performed using 60 Vbeta and 13 Jbeta primers. Profiling relied on immunoSEQ multiplex PCR, and the TCRdb table lists in-frame clones only, not all of them. The sample lists 150,000 or so clones; under 70% were seen once. This clone has a handful of counts. With 8 bases removed from V and 8 bases from J, the gap between germline ends came to 18 bases. This CDR3 is 13 amino acids long. Germline lookup yields CDR1 MGHRA and CDR2 YSYEKL. The TCR comes from a woman aged 25-40 years in good health and CMV-seropositive. Sequencing was carried out using PBMCs. The chain couples TRBV4-1 to TRBJ1-1; a weak D match, TRBD1 (6 bases). The CDR3 DNA is TGCGCCAGCGCACTGGACAGCCTTTCCGAAGCTTTCTTT. It is translated as CASALDSLSEAFF.